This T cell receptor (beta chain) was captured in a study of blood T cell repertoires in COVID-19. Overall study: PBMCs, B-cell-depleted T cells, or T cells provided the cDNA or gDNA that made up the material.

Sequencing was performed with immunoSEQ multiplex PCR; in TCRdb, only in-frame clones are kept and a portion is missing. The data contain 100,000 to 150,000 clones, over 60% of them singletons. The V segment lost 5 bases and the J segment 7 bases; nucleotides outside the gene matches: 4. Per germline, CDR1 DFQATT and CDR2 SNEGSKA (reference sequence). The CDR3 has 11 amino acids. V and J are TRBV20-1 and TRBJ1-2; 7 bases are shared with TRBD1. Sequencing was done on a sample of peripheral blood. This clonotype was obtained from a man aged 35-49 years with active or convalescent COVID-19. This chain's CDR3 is CSARRGSGYTF. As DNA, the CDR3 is TGCAGTGCTCGCAGGGGGTCTGGCTACACCTTC.